This TCR beta chain was profiled in a study of shared clonotypes between healthy human individuals. Measured with immunoSEQ multiplex PCR; TCRdb has only the in-frame clones, and not every one. The data show some 680,000 clones, with 60% to 75% seen just once and 1.5% to 2% held by the top ten. This CDR3 region has 13 residues. Germline CDR1 is SGHDN and CDR2 is FVKESK. Trimming took off 2 bases at V and 3 bases at J, with 8 bases between the two ends. This sequence was found in a woman aged 30 to 39 in good health. The specimen sequenced was memory CD4+ T cells sorted from blood. The subset: CD45RA-negative fraction. The chain recombines TRBV14 with TRBJ2-7; unclear D gene. CDR3 loop: CASSQLYSYEQYF. The CDR3 bases are TGTGCCAGCAGCCAACTGTATAGCTACGAGCAGTACTTC.